What follows is one T cell receptor beta chain and its context. This specimen belongs to a study of blood T cell repertoires in COVID-19. For the study at large: Specimens from acute and convalescent COVID-19 originated in the United States, Italy and Spain.

Source study methods: From reference gene primer amplification, estimates of nucleated cell counts were derived. Profiling relied on immunoSEQ multiplex PCR, and the TCRdb table lists in-frame clones only, not all of them. The V and J calls and clone size are taken from that table; D and trimming were inferred from the DNA. Of about 260,000 clones detected, around 90% appear once; the ten largest clones hold over 2%. The CDR3 consists of 16 residues. Germline-derived CDR1 and CDR2 are SGHNT and YYREEE (reference sequence). Trimming took 5 bases from V and 0 from J; bases not matched to a gene: 9. The J gene is TRBJ2-3, the V gene TRBV5-4, with 7 nucleotides matching TRBD1. The clonotype comes from a woman aged 45-65 years who had recovered from COVID-19. Sample: peripheral blood. This CDR3 is CASRSDRDSSTDTQYF. CDR3 sequence (DNA): TGTGCCAGCAGATCCGATCGGGACAGTAGCACAGATACGCAGTATTTT.